The following is a T cell receptor (beta chain) sequence with its context. It lacks a known antigen. No much larger clonotype is one base removed from it; base qualities were not supplied. The CDR3 regions of human TCRbeta chains were analyzed by immunosequencing. In the source study's methods: Repertoire TCRs were checked for matches against a reference library of SARS-CoV-2-specific TCRs that had been generated using the MIRA antigen-specificity platform. Breadth meant the fraction of unique TCRs that were SARS-CoV-2-associated, whereas depth meant the fraction of total T cells that were SARS-CoV-2-associated. Using the MIRA data, every spike-specific TCR was mapped to the spike region that the TCR reacted to and assigned to either a CD4 or a CD8 class. Log10-transformed breadth and depth values were compared by one-way ANOVA with Sidak's multiple comparisons tests. Sourced from immuneACCESS, this table was stored by TCRdb with only in-frame sequences that have V and J called. A share of the clones is absent; for the studies checked, an unresolved V gene accounts for under half, and the remainder has no known explanation. Clonal size and the V and J genes are those of that table, whereas D and trimming came from the DNA. The sample records some 180,000 clones, around 94% of which are singletons. The ten largest clones capture 1% to 1.5% of the sample.

The data were obtained in a study of T cell responses to AZD1222 COVID-19 vaccine (dated by TCRdb to about 2021). About the investigation overall: AZD1222 recipients given second doses at about 4 weeks or at about 12 weeks were pooled, since spike-specific TCR depth and breadth were not found to differ between the two schedules. Trial participants were enrolled by age into 18-55, 56-69 and 70-plus year subgroups, with approximately 150, 30 and 60 TCR-sequenced participants respectively. TCR sequencing covered more than 230 trial participants: around 210 given two doses of AZD1222 and some 25 given two doses of MenACWY control vaccine.

The intended sense of this specimen's time point label: baseline before first vaccination. Vaccinee samples came from UK trials COV001 and COV002, including a single-blind randomized controlled phase 2/3 trial of AZD1222 (ChAdOx1 nCoV-19) in healthy adults. Trial participant PBMC samples were collected at day 0 and day 28 after the second dose for TCRbeta chain sequencing. Points the paper makes about the study in general: Because no day 14 peak-response samples were available, the repertoires could be characterized only after the peak T cell response. In the small 56-69-year group, the increase in depth fell short of significance, most likely because of low power. Participants were mostly white British and included more females than males, and it was suggested by the authors that clonal diversity may have been underestimated. Conclusions about previously exposed vaccinees were limited because only a handful of AZD1222 recipients were SARS-CoV-2 seropositive at baseline. After two AZD1222 doses, spike-specific TCR breadth and depth were significantly higher than at day 0 and than in MenACWY recipients. CD4 TCRs associated with the vaccine covered the entire spike protein, and the dominant responses were in regions 160-218 and 743-854. Reportedly, almost half of the unique spike-specific TCRs recognized epitopes lying outside the regions that are mutated in the B.1.351 and B.1.1.7 variants.

The sequence came from an adult in good health. The sequencing used peripheral blood, collected on day 0 of AZD1222 vaccination.

Here the CDR3 is given as CASSLPGRNQPQHF. The nucleotide sequence reads as follows: TGTGCCAGCAGCTTGCCAGGGAGGAATCAGCCCCAGCATTTT. The V and J segments used are TRBV5-8 and TRBJ1-5; the D gene is perhaps TRBD1, on 5 matching bases. The CDR1 and CDR2 encoded by the germline V gene are SGHTS and YDEGEE. V sheds 1 base and J sheds 4 bases, leaving 9 bases between their ends. The CDR3, cysteine through phenylalanine, is 14 amino acids long. Just the 42-base CDR3 DNA is kept, in frame starting at base 1.